This passage covers 26 T cell receptor beta chains from one sample sequenced in a study of cytomegalovirus exposure and HLA in healthy donors. The study ran its PCR with 60 Vbeta and 13 Jbeta primers. TCRdb's copy holds only in-frame clones and misses some; the assay was immunoSEQ multiplex PCR. The sample has some 130,000 clones; roughly 79% are singletons. The sequencing input was PBMCs. These receptors originate from a man aged 18 to 29 in good health and CMV-seronegative.

The chain joins TRBV6-1 to TRBJ1-5; possibly TRBD1 for D (6 bases). Germline V CDR1 and CDR2: MNHNS, SASEGT. The V end was cut by 5 bases, the J end by 5 bases, with 13 bases between. The CDR3 is 14 residues long. The CDR3 DNA follows: TGTGCCAGCAGTACCACAGGGACCTATCAGCCCCAGCATTTT. Protein: CASSTTGTYQPQHF.

The CDR3 DNA is TGTGCCAGCAGCGTAGGCGGGTTTCCGTACGAGCAGTACTTC. Translation gives CASSVGGFPYEQYF. The J gene is TRBJ2-7, the V gene TRBV9, with D possibly TRBD2 on 5 matching bases. Germline loops: CDR1 SGDLS, CDR2 YYNGEE. CDR3 length equals 14 residues. The V end was cut by 0 bases, the J end by 4 bases, with 11 bases between.

The gene calls are TRBV18 and TRBJ1-4; the D is unclear. V lost 0 bases, J lost 3 bases, and 14 bases lay in between. The CDR3 is 17 amino acids. Germline V gene data show CDR1 as KGHSH and CDR2 as LQKENI. Here the CDR3 reads CASSPPEPREANEKLFF. In nucleotides, the CDR3 is TGTGCCAGCTCACCACCGGAACCGAGGGAAGCTAATGAAAAACTGTTTTTT.

This clone came up a few times. This chain connects TRBV14 to TRBJ2-3; D gene unclear. CDR3 size: 12 residues. Trimming took off 4 bases at V and 2 bases at J, with 4 bases between the two ends. CDR1 SGHDN and CDR2 FVKESK come from the germline V gene. The CDR3 bases are TGTGCCAGCAGCCCCTTCACAGATACGCAGTATTTT. Protein: CASSPFTDTQYF.

This chain links TRBV28 with TRBJ2-1; tentative D call: TRBD2 (6 bases). This CDR3 region has 14 residues. In germline, CDR1 is MDHEN, CDR2 SYDVKM. V lost 8 bases to trimming and J lost 5 bases, with 16 bases between them. In DNA form, the CDR3 reads TGTGCCAGCCTGGGGGGAGTAAGGGACAATGAGCAGTTCTTC. Protein sequence: CASLGGVRDNEQFF.

This chain links TRBV7-8 with TRBJ1-1; maybe TRBD1 (5 bases). The V gene's germline CDR1 is SGHVS and CDR2 FQNEAQ. The ends were cut back, 7 bases at V and 3 bases at J, with 12 bases in the middle. CDR3 length: 13 residues. CDR3 coding DNA: TGTGCCAGCATCAAGTGGGGCGACACTGAAGCTTTCTTT. Its protein is CASIKWGDTEAFF.

The V call is TRBV27, the J call TRBJ1-6; D perhaps matches TRBD1 (5 bases). Trimming took 7 bases from V and 3 from J, leaving 16 bases between them. The V gene's germline CDR1 is MNHEY and CDR2 SMNVEV (reference sequence). CDR3 length equals 16 residues. CDR3 nucleotides: TGTGCCAGCACAAGCGGGGCAGGACTCTATAATTCACCCCTCCACTTT. Residues: CASTSGAGLYNSPLHF.

V usage is TRBV5-8 and J usage is TRBJ2-3, with 8 bases identical to TRBD2. V lost 0 bases, J lost 4 bases, and 7 bases stayed unmatched. The CDR3 extends over 16 amino acids. Germline V lookup: CDR1 SGHTS, CDR2 YDEGEE. CDR3 loop: CASSLGSAGEADTQYF. The CDR3 DNA is TGTGCCAGCAGCTTGGGTTCAGCGGGAGAGGCAGATACGCAGTATTTT. The full variable domain, completed using reference TRBV5-8 and TRBJ2-3, is EAGVTQSPTHLIKTRGQQATLRCSPISGHTSVYWYQQALGLGLQFLLWYDEGEERNRGNFPPRFSGRQFPNYSSELNVNALELEDSALYLCASSLGSAGEADTQYFGPGTRLTVL.

The chain is built from TRBV7-9 and TRBJ1-3; D is uncertain. Germline CDR1 is SEHNR and CDR2 is FQNEAQ (reference sequence). This CDR3 contains 15 residues. The ends were cut back, 5 bases at V and 0 bases at J, with 11 bases in the middle. CDR3 sequence: CASSPLRLSGNTIYF. The CDR3 bases are TGTGCCAGCAGCCCCCTACGCCTCTCTGGAAACACCATATATTTT. Combining the CDR3 with reference TRBV7-9 and TRBJ1-3 gives the whole variable domain DTGVSQNPRHKITKRGQNVTFRCDPISEHNRLYWYRQTLGQGPEFLTYFQNEAQLEKSRLLSDRFSAERPKGSFSTLEIQRTEQGDSAMYLCASSPLRLSGNTIYFGEGSWLTVV.

The chain couples TRBV28 to TRBJ1-6; D possibly corresponds to TRBD1 (6 bases). The CDR3 consists of 15 residues. Germline CDR1 MDHEN, CDR2 SYDVKM. V lost 4 bases, J lost 10 bases, and 17 bases lay in between. For the CDR3, the DNA is TGTGCCAGCAGTTATTTTCGGCAGGGGAACTCACCCCTCCACTTT. Protein: CASSYFRQGNSPLHF.

This clone was counted between two and nine times. The chain carries TRBV5-1 and TRBJ1-1, with a weak D call TRBD1 (5 bases). V was shortened by 3 bases and J by 0 bases, with 18 bases between the two germline ends. Germline V gene data show CDR1 as SGHRS and CDR2 as YFSETQ. CDR3 size: 17 residues. CDR3 in amino acids: CASSSSFQGSLNTEAFF. For the CDR3, the DNA is TGCGCCAGCAGCTCAAGCTTCCAGGGTAGTTTGAACACTGAAGCTTTCTTT.

J is TRBJ1-2 and V is TRBV21-1; the D call in the table, TRBD1, was not verified against the DNA. TRBV21-1 is an annotated pseudogene. The length of the CDR3 is 15 residues. This CDR3 is CASSIPKDSLYGYTF. For the CDR3, the DNA is TGTGCCAGCAGCATTCCAAAAGACAGTCTCTATGGCTACACCTTC.

The chain has TRBV7-2 and TRBJ2-3, with 8 positions matching TRBD2. Germline V CDR1 and CDR2: SGHTA, FQGNSA. V lost 2 bases to trimming and J lost 1 base; unmatched junction nucleotides: 2. The length of the CDR3 is 15 residues. In DNA, the CDR3 is TGTGCCAGCAGCTTAAGTAGCGGGGGCACAGATACGCAGTATTTT. As protein: CASSLSSGGTDTQYF.

The rearrangement links TRBV6-6 to TRBJ1-4, with D tentatively TRBD1 (6 bases). From germline, CDR1 is MNHNY and CDR2 SVGAGI (reference sequence). The ends were cut back, 4 bases at V and 8 bases at J, with 14 bases in the middle. The CDR3 spans 14 residues. The CDR3 sequence is CASSLGQSKEKLFF. The CDR3 bases are TGTGCCAGCAGTTTAGGACAGAGTAAGGAAAAACTGTTTTTT.

This chain uses TRBV6-1 with TRBJ1-6; D possibly corresponds to TRBD1 (6 bases). V gave up 3 bases and J gave up 0 bases, with 15 bases separating them. Looked up from germline, CDR1 is MNHNS and CDR2 is SASEGT. The CDR3 is made up of 18 amino acids. The CDR3 coding sequence is TGTGCCAGCAGTGATGTCAGGGGCGGCAGCTCCTATAATTCACCCCTCCACTTT. Translated: CASSDVRGGSSYNSPLHF.

J is TRBJ2-2 and V is TRBV2; a possible D gene is TRBD2 (6 bases). The CDR3 has 14 amino acids. Germline CDR1 SNHLY, CDR2 FYNNEI. Trimming removed 2 bases at V and 5 bases at J, with 9 bases between. The CDR3 loop is CASSETSLTGELFF. The CDR3, as DNA: TGTGCCAGCAGTGAAACTAGCCTTACCGGGGAGCTGTTTTTT. The full variable domain, its missing parts supplied by reference TRBV2 and TRBJ2-2, is EPEVTQTPSHQVTQMGQEVILRCVPISNHLYFYWYRQILGQKVEFLVSFYNNEISEKSEIFDDQFSVERPDGSNFTLKIRSTKLEDSAMYFCASSETSLTGELFFGEGSRLTVL.

The rearrangement links TRBV30 to TRBJ1-1, with 12 nucleotides matching TRBD1. The CDR3 loop spans 16 amino acids. Per germline, CDR1 GTSNPN and CDR2 SVGIG (reference sequence). With V trimmed by 3 bases and J by 3 bases, 8 bases remained unmatched. CDR3 sequence: CAWSSGTGGAYTEAFF. CDR3 DNA sequence: TGTGCCTGGAGCTCCGGGACAGGGGGCGCGTACACTGAAGCTTTCTTT.

The chain combines TRBV4-3 with TRBJ2-3, with D maybe TRBD1 (5 bases). The CDR3 totals 14 residues. Germline CDR1 and CDR2: LGHNA and YSLEER. V shed 3 bases and J shed 4 bases, with 11 bases lying between them. The CDR3 region has the DNA TGCGCCAGCAGCCAGGGGCAGGTGCCAGATACGCAGTATTTT. This codes for CASSQGQVPDTQYF.

This clone was detected only a few times. The gene calls are TRBV4-3 and TRBJ1-2; D is unresolved. With 0 bases removed from V and 5 bases from J, the gap between germline ends came to 13 bases. The CDR3 has 15 residues. CDR1 is LGHNA and CDR2 is YSLEER in the germline V gene. The CDR3 coding sequence is TGCGCCAGCAGCCAAGATTCTCACACAAAGTATGGCTACACCTTC. This sequence encodes CASSQDSHTKYGYTF.

This chain uses TRBV6-5 with TRBJ2-1, with D possibly TRBD2 on 5 matching bases. The CDR3 is 12 amino acids. With 8 bases removed from V and 5 bases from J, the gap between germline ends came to 10 bases. In germline, CDR1 is MNHEY, CDR2 SVGAGI. The CDR3 DNA reads TGTGCCAGCCGACGGGGAGACAATGAGCAGTTCTTC. Encoded protein: CASRRGDNEQFF.

The chain carries TRBV15 and TRBJ1-2; D unresolved. CDR3 size: 13 residues. CDR1 is LNHNV and CDR2 is YYDKDF in the germline V gene (reference sequence). V was cut by 0 bases and J by 8 bases, with 10 bases left in between. The CDR3 loop reads CATSRDLGTGYTF. The DNA of the CDR3 is TGTGCCACCAGCAGAGATCTAGGTACCGGCTACACCTTC.

The chain recombines TRBV7-6 with TRBJ2-7, with TRBD1 identical over 10 bases. The germline CDR1 and CDR2 sequences are SGHVS and FNYEAQ. The CDR3 runs 14 residues. V shed 4 bases, J shed 7 bases, and the junction held 7 bases outside the gene matches. The CDR3 DNA reads TGTGCCAGCAGCTCTCCCGGGACAGGGGTTGAGCAGTACTTC. Residues: CASSSPGTGVEQYF.

This clone was found once. CDR3 residues: CASSLEGGRVYSPLHF. The CDR3, as DNA: TGTGCCAGCAGCTTAGAAGGGGGCCGAGTATATTCACCCCTCCACTTT. The chain couples TRBV7-2 to TRBJ1-6; 7 positions match TRBD1. This CDR3 region has 16 residues. The junction had 8 bases not matched to a gene; V was cut back by 1 base and J by 8 bases. In germline, CDR1 is SGHTA, CDR2 FQGNSA.

This rearrangement joins TRBV4-1 to TRBJ2-3; D not resolved. Germline-derived CDR1 and CDR2 are MGHRA and YSYEKL. Between the trimmed V and J ends, which lost 3 bases and 4 bases, there was a span of 8 bases. The CDR3 covers 13 residues. Written as DNA, the CDR3 is TGCGCCAGCAGCCAGAGAGGCGCAGATACGCAGTATTTT. This sequence encodes CASSQRGADTQYF.

This chain connects TRBV7-2 to TRBJ1-1, with D perhaps matching TRBD1 (6 bases). Germline V gives CDR1 SGHTA, CDR2 FQGNSA. This CDR3 has 15 amino acids. V lost 8 bases and J lost 1, with 17 bases in between. DNA of the CDR3: TGTGCCAGCTCGCCGCTAACAGGGAGGAACACTGAAGCTTTCTTT. Translated: CASSPLTGRNTEAFF.

The chain uses TRBV23-1 and TRBJ2-7; TRBD2 matches at 7 bases. TRBV23-1 is annotated as an ORF whose role is uncertain. V lost 4 bases and J lost 1; bases outside the gene matches: 13. The length of the CDR3 is 17 residues. CDR3 bases: TGCGCCAGCAGTCTACGATGGGGGGGGTTGGGATCCTACGAGCAGTACTTC. Translating gives CASSLRWGGLGSYEQYF.